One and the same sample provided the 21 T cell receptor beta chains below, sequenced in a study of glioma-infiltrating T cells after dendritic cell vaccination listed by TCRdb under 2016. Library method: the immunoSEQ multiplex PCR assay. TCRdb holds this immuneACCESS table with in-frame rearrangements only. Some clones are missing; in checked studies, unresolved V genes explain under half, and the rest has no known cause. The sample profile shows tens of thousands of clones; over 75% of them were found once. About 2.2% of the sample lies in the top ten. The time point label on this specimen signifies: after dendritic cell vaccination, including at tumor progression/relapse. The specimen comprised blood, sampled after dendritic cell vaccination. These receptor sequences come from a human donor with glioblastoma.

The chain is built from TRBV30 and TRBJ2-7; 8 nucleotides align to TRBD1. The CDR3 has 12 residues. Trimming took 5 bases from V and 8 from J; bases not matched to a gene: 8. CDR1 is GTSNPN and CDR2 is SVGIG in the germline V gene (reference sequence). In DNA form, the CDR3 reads TGTGCCTGGGGGACAGGAATTTCGAAGCAGTACTTC. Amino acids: CAWGTGISKQYF.

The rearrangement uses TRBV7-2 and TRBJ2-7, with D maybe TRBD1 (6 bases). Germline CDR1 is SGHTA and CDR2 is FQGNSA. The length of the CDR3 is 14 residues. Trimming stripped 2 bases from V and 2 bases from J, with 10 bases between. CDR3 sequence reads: CASSLWDTTYEQYF. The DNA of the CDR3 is TGTGCCAGCAGCTTATGGGACACCACCTACGAGCAGTACTTC. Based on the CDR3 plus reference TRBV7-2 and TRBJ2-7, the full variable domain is GAGVSQSPSNKVTEKGKDVELRCDPISGHTALYWYRQSLGQGLEFLIYFQGNSAPDKSGLPSDRFSAERTGGSVSTLTIQRTQQEDSAVYLCASSLWDTTYEQYFGPGTRLTVT.

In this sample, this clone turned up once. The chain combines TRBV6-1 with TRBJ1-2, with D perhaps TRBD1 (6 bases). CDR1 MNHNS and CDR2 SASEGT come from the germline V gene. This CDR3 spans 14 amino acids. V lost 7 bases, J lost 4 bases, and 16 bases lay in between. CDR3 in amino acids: CASTFDRQIYGYTF. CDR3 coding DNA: TGTGCCAGCACATTTGACAGGCAAATCTATGGCTACACCTTC.

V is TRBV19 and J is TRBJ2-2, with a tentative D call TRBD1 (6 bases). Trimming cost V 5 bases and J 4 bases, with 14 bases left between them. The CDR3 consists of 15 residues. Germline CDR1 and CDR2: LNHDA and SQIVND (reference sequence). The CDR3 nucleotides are TGTGCCAGTAGTCGCCCCACAGGGTCCACCGGGGAGCTGTTTTTT. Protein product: CASSRPTGSTGELFF. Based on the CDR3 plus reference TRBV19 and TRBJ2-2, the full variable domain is DGGITQSPKYLFRKEGQNVTLSCEQNLNHDAMYWYRQDPGQGLRLIYYSQIVNDFQKGDIAEGYSVSREKKESFPLTVTSAQKNPTAFYLCASSRPTGSTGELFFGEGSRLTVL.

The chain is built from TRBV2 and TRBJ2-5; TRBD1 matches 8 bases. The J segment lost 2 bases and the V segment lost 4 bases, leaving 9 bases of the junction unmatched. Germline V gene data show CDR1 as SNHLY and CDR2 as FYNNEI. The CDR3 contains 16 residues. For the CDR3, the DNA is TGTGCCAGCAGTGTCGACTCACAGGGGGGTCAAGAGACCCAGTACTTC. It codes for CASSVDSQGGQETQYF. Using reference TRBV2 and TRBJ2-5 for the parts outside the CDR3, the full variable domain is EPEVTQTPSHQVTQMGQEVILRCVPISNHLYFYWYRQILGQKVEFLVSFYNNEISEKSEIFDDQFSVERPDGSNFTLKIRSTKLEDSAMYFCASSVDSQGGQETQYFGPGTRLLVL.

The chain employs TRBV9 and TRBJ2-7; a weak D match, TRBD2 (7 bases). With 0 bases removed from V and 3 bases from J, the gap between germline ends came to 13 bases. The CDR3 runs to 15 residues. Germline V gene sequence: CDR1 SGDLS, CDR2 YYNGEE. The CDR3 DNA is TGTGCCAGCAGCGTAGGGGGCGGGGGACACTACGAGCAGTACTTC. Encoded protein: CASSVGGGGHYEQYF. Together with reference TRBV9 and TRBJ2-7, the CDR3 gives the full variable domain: DSGVTQTPKHLITATGQRVTLRCSPRSGDLSVYWYQQSLDQGLQFLIQYYNGEERAKGNILERFSAQQFPDLHSELNLSSLELGDSALYFCASSVGGGGHYEQYFGPGTRLTVT.

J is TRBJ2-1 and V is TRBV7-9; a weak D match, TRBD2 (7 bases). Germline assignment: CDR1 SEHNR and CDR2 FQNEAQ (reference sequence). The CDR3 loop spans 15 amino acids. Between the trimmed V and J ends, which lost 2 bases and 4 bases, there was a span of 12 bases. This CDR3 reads CASSLSAGAYNEQFF. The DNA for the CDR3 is TGTGCCAGCAGCTTATCGGCGGGGGCATACAATGAGCAGTTCTTC.

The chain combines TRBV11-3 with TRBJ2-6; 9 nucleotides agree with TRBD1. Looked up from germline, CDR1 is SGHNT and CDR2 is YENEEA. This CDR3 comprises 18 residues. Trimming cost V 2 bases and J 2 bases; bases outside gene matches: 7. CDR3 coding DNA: TGTGCCAGCAGCTTACCCGGGACAGGGCTAGCTGGGGCCAACGTCCTGACTTTC. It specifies CASSLPGTGLAGANVLTF.

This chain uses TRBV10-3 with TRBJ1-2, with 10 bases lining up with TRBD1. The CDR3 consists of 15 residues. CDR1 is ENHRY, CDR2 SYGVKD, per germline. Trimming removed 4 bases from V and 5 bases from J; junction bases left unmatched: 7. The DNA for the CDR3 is TGTGCCATCAGTGGGGGGACAGGGGTTACATATGGCTACACCTTC. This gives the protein CAISGGTGVTYGYTF.

The CDR3 region has the DNA TGTGCCAGCAGCTTAGTCTTCTCCGGGACAGGGAGCTACGAGCAGTACTTC. It translates to CASSLVFSGTGSYEQYF. The genes are TRBV11-2 and TRBJ2-7; 9 bases map to TRBD1. This CDR3 is 17 amino acids long. Germline CDR1 reads SGHAT; CDR2 reads FQNNGV. V gave up 1 base and J gave up 3 bases; unmatched junction bases: 10.

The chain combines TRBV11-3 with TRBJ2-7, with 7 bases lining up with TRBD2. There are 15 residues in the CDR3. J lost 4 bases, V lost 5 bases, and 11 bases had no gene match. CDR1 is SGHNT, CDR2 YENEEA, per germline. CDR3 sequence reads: CASSRTAGVSYEQYF. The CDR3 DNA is TGTGCCAGCAGCCGGACGGCGGGAGTTTCGTACGAGCAGTACTTC.

CDR3 in amino acids: CASTQPSKDTEAFF. The CDR3 DNA reads as TGCGCCAGCACACAGCCCTCCAAGGACACTGAAGCTTTCTTT. The genes are TRBV5-1 and TRBJ1-1; D ambiguous. Germline V gene data show CDR1 as SGHRS and CDR2 as YFSETQ. Trimming took off 6 bases at V and 3 bases at J, with 15 bases between the two ends. The CDR3 is 14 residues long.

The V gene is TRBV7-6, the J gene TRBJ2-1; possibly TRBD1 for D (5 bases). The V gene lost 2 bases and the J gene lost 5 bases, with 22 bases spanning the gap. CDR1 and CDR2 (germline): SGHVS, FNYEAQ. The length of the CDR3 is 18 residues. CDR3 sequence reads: CASSLISSGQGLHNEQFF. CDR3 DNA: TGTGCCAGCAGCTTAATAAGTTCCGGGCAGGGTCTCCACAATGAGCAGTTCTTC. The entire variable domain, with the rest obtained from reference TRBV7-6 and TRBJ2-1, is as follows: GAGVSQSPRYKVTKRGQDVALRCDPISGHVSLYWYRQALGQGPEFLTYFNYEAQQDKSGLPNDRFSAERPEGSISTLTIQRTEQRDSAMYRCASSLISSGQGLHNEQFFGPGTRLTVL.

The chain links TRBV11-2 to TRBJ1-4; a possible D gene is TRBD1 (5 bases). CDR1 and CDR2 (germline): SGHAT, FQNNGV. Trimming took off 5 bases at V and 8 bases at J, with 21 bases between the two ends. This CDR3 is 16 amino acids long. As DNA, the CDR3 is TGTGCCAGCAGCCAGAGTGGGGGGTGGCTCGAAGAAAAACTGTTTTTT. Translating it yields CASSQSGGWLEEKLFF.

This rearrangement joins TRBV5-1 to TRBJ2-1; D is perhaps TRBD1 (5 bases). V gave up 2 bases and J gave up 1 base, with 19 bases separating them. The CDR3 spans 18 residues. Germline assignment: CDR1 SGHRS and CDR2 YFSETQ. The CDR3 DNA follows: TGCGCCAGCAGCTTCAACACCTTGACAGTTCGGTCCTACAATGAGCAGTTCTTC. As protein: CASSFNTLTVRSYNEQFF. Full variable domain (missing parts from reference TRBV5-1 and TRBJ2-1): KAGVTQTPRYLIKTRGQQVTLSCSPISGHRSVSWYQQTPGQGLQFLFEYFSETQRNKGNFPGRFSGRQFSNSRSEMNVSTLELGDSALYLCASSFNTLTVRSYNEQFFGPGTRLTVL.

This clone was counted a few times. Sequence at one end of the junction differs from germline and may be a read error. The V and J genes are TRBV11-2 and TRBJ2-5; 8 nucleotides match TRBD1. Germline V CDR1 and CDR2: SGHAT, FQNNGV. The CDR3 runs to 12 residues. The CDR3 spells CASSLVRDRMDF. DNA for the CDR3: TGTGCCAGCAGCTTAGTCCGGGACAGGATGGACTTC.

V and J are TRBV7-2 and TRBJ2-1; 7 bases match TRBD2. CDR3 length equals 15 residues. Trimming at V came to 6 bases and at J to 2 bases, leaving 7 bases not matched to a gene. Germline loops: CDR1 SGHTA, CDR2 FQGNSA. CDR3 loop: CASRESGVTYNEQFF. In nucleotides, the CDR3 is TGTGCCAGCAGAGAAAGCGGGGTCACCTACAATGAGCAGTTCTTC.

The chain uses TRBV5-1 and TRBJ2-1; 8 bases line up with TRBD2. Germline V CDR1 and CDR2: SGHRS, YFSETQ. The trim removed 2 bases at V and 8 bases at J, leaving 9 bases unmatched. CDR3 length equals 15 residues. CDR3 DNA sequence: TGCGCCAGCAGCTTCTCCCCGGGGGGGCAAGATGAGCAGTTCTTC. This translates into CASSFSPGGQDEQFF.

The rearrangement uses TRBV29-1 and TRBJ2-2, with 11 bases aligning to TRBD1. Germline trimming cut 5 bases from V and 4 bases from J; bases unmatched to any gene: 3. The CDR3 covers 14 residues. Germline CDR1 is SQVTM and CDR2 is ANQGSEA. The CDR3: CSVRTGGFTGELFF. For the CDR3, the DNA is TGCAGCGTTAGGACAGGGGGCTTCACCGGGGAGCTGTTTTTT.

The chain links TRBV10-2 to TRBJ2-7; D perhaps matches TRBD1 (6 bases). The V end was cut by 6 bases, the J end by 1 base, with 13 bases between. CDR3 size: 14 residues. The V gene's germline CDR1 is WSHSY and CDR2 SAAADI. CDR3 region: CASRDRPSSYEQYF. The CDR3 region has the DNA TGCGCCAGCAGAGACAGGCCCTCTTCCTACGAGCAGTACTTC.

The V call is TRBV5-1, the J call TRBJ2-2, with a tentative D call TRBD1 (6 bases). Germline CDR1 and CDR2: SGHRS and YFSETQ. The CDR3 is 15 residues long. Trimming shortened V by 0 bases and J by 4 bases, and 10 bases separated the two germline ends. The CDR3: CASSLAETGTGELFF. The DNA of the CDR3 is TGCGCCAGCAGCTTGGCCGAGACAGGCACCGGGGAGCTGTTTTTT.